A selection of T cell receptor beta chains follows, all from one sample in a study of PD-1 blockade in classical Hodgkin lymphoma. Profiling relied on immunoSEQ multiplex PCR, and the TCRdb table lists in-frame clones only, not all of them. The table includes more than 10,000 clones, 84% detected once. The sample consisted of peripheral blood mononuclear cells (PBMCs), taken at baseline. These receptors were taken from a human donor with classical Hodgkin lymphoma. Both conserved end residues are part of each CDR3. D genes are given only for firm matches. Clone size is stated in some rows and not others, as once, few, many or a class when expanded.

TRBV4-2	NA	TRBJ1-5	NA	TGTGCCAGCAGCCAAGTCGATAGTAGCAATCAGCCCCAGCATTTT	CASSQVDSSNQPQHF
TRBV5-6	NA	TRBJ2-3	NA	TGTGCCAGCAGCTTGGAGGCAGGGGTGTGGGGCACAGATACGCAGTATTTT	CASSLEAGVWGTDTQYF
TRBV28	NA	TRBJ1-2	few	TGTGCCAGCAGCAAAGACTATGGCTACACCTTC	CASSKDYGYTF
TRBV9	NA	TRBJ1-3	NA	TGTGCCAGCAGCGTAGGGCCCCTGATGATGAATGGAAACACCATATATTTT	CASSVGPLMMNGNTIYF
TRBV5-4	NA	TRBJ2-2	once	TGTGCCAGCAGCTCTGACTCGGGTTTAAGTTCCGGGGAGCTGTTTTTT	CASSSDSGLSSGELFF
TRBV5-1	TRBD1	TRBJ2-4	NA	TGCGCCAGCAGCCCGGGACAGGGCGAAAACATTCAGTACTTC	CASSPGQGENIQYF
TRBV28	TRBD1	TRBJ1-5	NA	TGTGCCAGCACGGACAGGGGGGATCAGCCCCAGCATTTT	CASTDRGDQPQHF
TRBV19	TRBD1	TRBJ2-1	NA	TGTGCCAGTAGTGGGGGACAGTCCGGTCACAATGAGCAGTTCTTC	CASSGGQSGHNEQFF
TRBV2	NA	TRBJ1-1	NA	TGTGCCAGGGGGTCGGATGTAGCTGAAGCTTTCTTT	CARGSDVAEAFF
TRBV11-3	TRBD1	TRBJ2-5	NA	TGTGCCAGCAGCTTAATTAGGGGGCGACAGACCCAGTACTTC	CASSLIRGRQTQYF
TRBV6-1	NA	TRBJ2-7	NA	TGTGCCAGCAGCCGTGGCAGCCCCCCCTACGAGCAGTACTTC	CASSRGSPPYEQYF
TRBV5-6	NA	TRBJ1-2	NA	TGTGCCAGCAGCTTGGATGTCTTGGGCTACACCTTC	CASSLDVLGYTF
TRBV9	NA	TRBJ2-5	NA	TGTGCCAGCAGCGCCGAGGGAGCGGTAGGGGAGACCCAGTACTTC	CASSAEGAVGETQYF
TRBV5-4	NA	TRBJ1-5	NA	TGTGCCAGCAGCTTACAGGGCGAGGGCAATCAGCCCCAGCATTTT	CASSLQGEGNQPQHF
TRBV5-6	NA	TRBJ1-5	NA	TGTGCCAGCAGCTTGGGGCAGACCAATCAGCCCCAGCATTTT	CASSLGQTNQPQHF
TRBV7-2	NA	TRBJ2-7	NA	TGTGCCAGCAGCGAACCACCCGGGAGTGGCTACGAGCAGTACTTC	CASSEPPGSGYEQYF
TRBV6-6	NA	TRBJ1-2	NA	TGTGCCAGCAACTCAGGGGACCACTATGGCTACACCTTC	CASNSGDHYGYTF
TRBV7-9	NA	TRBJ2-3	NA	TGTGCCAGCAGCTGGGACGAGCGGGGCACAGATACGCAGTATTTT	CASSWDERGTDTQYF
TRBV5-1	NA	TRBJ2-1	NA	TGCGCCAGCAGCTTGGATGCGCTAGCCGTCTACAATGAGCAGTTCTTC	CASSLDALAVYNEQFF
TRBV7-6	NA	TRBJ2-1	NA	TGTGCCAGCAGCTTAGTTGGGTGGAGCTCCTACAATGAGCAGTTCTTC	CASSLVGWSSYNEQFF
TRBV5-1	NA	TRBJ1-2	NA	TGCGCCAGCCATCGGGGGTGCGGAACTAACTATGGCTACACCTTC	CASHRGCGTNYGYTF
TRBV7-8	NA	TRBJ1-3	NA	TGTGCCAGCAGCAAACTCTCGGGACGGCCTTCTGAGGGCACCATATATTTT	CASSKLSGRPSEGTIYF
TRBV5-1	NA	TRBJ2-1	NA	TGCGCCAGCAGCTTGGATGCAGGCTCCTACAATGAGCAGTTCTTC	CASSLDAGSYNEQFF
TRBV4-3	NA	TRBJ1-1	NA	TGCGCCAGCAGCCAAGTGCCCGCCCGGACAGCGGCGGTCACTGAAGCTTTCTTT	CASSQVPARTAAVTEAFF
TRBV9	NA	TRBJ2-1	NA	TGTGCCAGCAGCGTAGGGACTAAGGTAACAATTGAGCAGTTCTTC	CASSVGTKVTIEQFF
TRBV7-3	NA	TRBJ2-2	once	TGTGCCAGCAGGAAGGGCCTAGGGAACACCGGGGAGCTGTTTTTT	CASRKGLGNTGELFF
TRBV20-1	NA	TRBJ2-1	NA	TGCAGTGCTACAGGGGTCAATGAGCAGTTCTTC	CSATGVNEQFF
TRBV9	NA	TRBJ2-2	NA	TGTGCCAGCAGCGCAGGAATGAGCCGTGGCACCGGGGAGCTGTTTTTT	CASSAGMSRGTGELFF
TRBV7-9	NA	TRBJ2-3	NA	TGTGCCAGCAGCTTCCAAATAGGGACCAGCGACACAGATACGCAGTATTTT	CASSFQIGTSDTDTQYF
TRBV10-3	NA	TRBJ2-6	few	TGTGCCATCAGTGGGAGGAACTCTGGGGCCAACGTCCTGACTTTC	CAISGRNSGANVLTF
TRBV9	NA	TRBJ1-2	NA	TGTGCCAGCAGCCGGGGTGACTATGGCTACACCTTC	CASSRGDYGYTF